This TCR beta chain was recovered during a study of lung T cells in sarcoidosis with Löfgren's syndrome. From the reads, TCRdb called clonotypes with MiXCR, one entry per CDR3 protein. Of 60,000 to 70,000 distinct CDR3 sequences in the sample, about 20% are singletons; the top ten hold about 2.5%. As to this clonotype: One junction end disagrees with the germline gene, perhaps due to a read error.

Germline V CDR1 and CDR2: MGHRA, YSYEKL. This CDR3 region has 12 residues. The TCR comes from a human donor with sarcoidosis (Löfgren's syndrome or another form), or a control subject (not recorded which). Sequencing input: CD4+ T cells from PBMCs. The chain couples TRBV4-1 to TRBJ2-5; D might be TRBD2 (5 bases). This CDR3 reads CASSGSQESQYF. CDR3 DNA: TGCGCCAGCAGCGGGAGCCAAGAGTCCCAGTACTTC.